A single sample is the source of the 11 T cell receptor beta chains below, sequenced in a study of blood T cell repertoires in COVID-19. Assay used: immunoSEQ multiplex PCR; TCRdb lists only in-frame clones, some missing. This sample has 270,000 or so clones, with roughly 87% found just once. What was sequenced was peripheral blood. The source is a human donor in a cohort sampled during active COVID-19.

V and J are TRBV12-3 or TRBV12-4 and TRBJ2-7, with a weak D call TRBD2 (6 bases). Trimming removed 6 bases at V and 4 bases at J, with 13 bases between. The CDR3 length is 13 residues. CDR3 in amino acids: CASSRGAGYEQYF. The CDR3 region has the DNA TGTGCCAGCAGCCGCGGGGCAGGTTACGAGCAGTACTTC.

The chain has TRBV24-1 and TRBJ2-3, with D possibly being TRBD1 (5 bases). CDR1 KGHDR and CDR2 SFDVKD come from the germline V gene. V lost 5 bases, J lost 2 bases, and 13 bases lay in between. The CDR3 runs to 15 residues. The CDR3 nucleotides are TGTGCCACCAGTGTGGGGCCATCCTCCACAGATACGCAGTATTTT. It encodes CATSVGPSSTDTQYF.

This clone was seen a single time. This chain joins TRBV18 and TRBJ2-7; no reliable D call. CDR3 length: 14 amino acids. The germline gives CDR1 KGHSH, CDR2 LQKENI. Trimming removed 2 bases at V and 6 bases at J, with 14 bases between. CDR3 amino acids: CASSPSGVGAEQYF. The DNA for the CDR3 is TGTGCCAGCTCACCAAGTGGAGTTGGTGCCGAGCAGTACTTC.

The rearrangement uses TRBV10-3 and TRBJ2-3; TRBD2 aligns across 14 bases. V gave up 3 bases and J gave up 1 base; unmatched junction bases: 6. CDR3 length: 18 amino acids. Germline CDR1 reads ENHRY; CDR2 reads SYGVKD. In DNA form, the CDR3 reads TGTGCCATCAGTGACCCGGGACTAGCGGGAGTGGGCACAGATACGCAGTATTTT. It specifies CAISDPGLAGVGTDTQYF.

This sequence joins TRBV7-6 and TRBJ2-3; maybe TRBD1 (5 bases). Germline CDR1 SGHVS, CDR2 FNYEAQ. This CDR3 contains 14 residues. V gave up 3 bases and J gave up 1 base, with 8 bases separating them. The DNA of the CDR3 is TGTGCCAGCAGCTTGGACACACGCACAGATACGCAGTATTTT. Its protein is CASSLDTRTDTQYF.

The chain is built from TRBV6-6 and TRBJ1-1; D possibly corresponds to TRBD1 (6 bases). Trimming took 2 bases from V and 1 from J, leaving 11 bases between them. Germline values: CDR1 MNHNY, CDR2 SVGAGI (reference sequence). This CDR3 comprises 15 residues. The CDR3 DNA reads TGTGCCAGCAGTTACGGGCGGACAGCGAACACTGAAGCTTTCTTT. Residues: CASSYGRTANTEAFF.

The J gene is TRBJ2-3, the V gene TRBV19; 7 bases are a match to TRBD2. Unmatched junction bases numbered 9, after V lost 6 bases and J lost 9 bases. There are 13 residues in the CDR3. Germline CDR1 and CDR2: LNHDA and SQIVND (reference sequence). CDR3 DNA sequence: TGTGCCAGTAGAAAAGGGCAGCGGGAAACGCAGTATTTT. Residues: CASRKGQRETQYF. The variable domain in full, with the rest retrieved from reference TRBV19 and TRBJ2-3, is DGGITQSPKYLFRKEGQNVTLSCEQNLNHDAMYWYRQDPGQGLRLIYYSQIVNDFQKGDIAEGYSVSREKKESFPLTVTSAQKNPTAFYLCASRKGQRETQYFGPGTRLTVL.

This clone turned up a few times. CDR3 sequence reads: CASRLLAGVYNEQFF. As DNA, the CDR3 is TGTGCCAGCAGGTTACTAGCGGGAGTTTACAATGAGCAGTTCTTC. The rearrangement joins TRBV7-8 to TRBJ2-1, with TRBD2 matching 11 bases. J gave up 4 bases and V 6 bases, and 5 bases lay outside the gene matches. The CDR3 sequence is 15 residues long. The germline V gene has CDR1 SGHVS and CDR2 FQNEAQ. The full variable domain, with the rest looked up from reference TRBV7-8 and TRBJ2-1, is GAGVSQSPRYKVAKRGQDVALRCDPISGHVSLFWYQQALGQGPEFLTYFQNEAQLDKSGLPSDRFFAERPEGSVSTLKIQRTQQEDSAVYLCASRLLAGVYNEQFFGPGTRLTVL.

The gene calls are TRBV5-1 and TRBJ2-1; 8 positions agree with TRBD2. J gave up 5 bases and V 4 bases, and 8 bases lay outside the gene matches. The germline CDR1 and CDR2 sequences are SGHRS and YFSETQ. The CDR3 loop spans 15 amino acids. The CDR3 protein is CASSVTSGANNEQFF. The CDR3 bases are TGCGCCAGCAGCGTAACTAGCGGAGCTAACAATGAGCAGTTCTTC. The full variable domain, with the rest looked up from reference TRBV5-1 and TRBJ2-1, is KAGVTQTPRYLIKTRGQQVTLSCSPISGHRSVSWYQQTPGQGLQFLFEYFSETQRNKGNFPGRFSGRQFSNSRSEMNVSTLELGDSALYLCASSVTSGANNEQFFGPGTRLTVL.

This chain links TRBV5-1 with TRBJ1-2; D uncertain. Germline-derived CDR1 and CDR2 are SGHRS and YFSETQ. The CDR3 loop spans 14 amino acids. Trimming took 0 bases from V and 5 from J, leaving 11 bases between them. The CDR3 region has the DNA TGCGCCAGCAGCTTGGGGGCCGGGAAGTATGGCTACACCTTC. This gives the protein CASSLGAGKYGYTF.

This chain connects TRBV5-6 to TRBJ2-4; TRBD2 aligns across 8 bases. The ends lost 5 bases at V and 6 bases at J; junction bases unmatched: 19. CDR1 and CDR2 (germline): SGHDT, YYEEEE. This CDR3 region has 18 residues. Here the CDR3 DNA reads TGTGCCAGCAGTTACAGAAGAAGCGGGACGGGAGGGGGAAACATTCAGTACTTC. Protein sequence: CASSYRRSGTGGGNIQYF.